This T cell receptor beta chain was identified in a study of control samples from healthy donors and cancer patients. The repertoire was sequenced with immunoSEQ multiplex PCR; TCRdb's copy has only in-frame clones and lacks some. The table lists over 60,000 clones, 70% to 90% of them singletons. The CDR3 sequence is 14 residues long. Germline assignment: CDR1 LNHDA and CDR2 SQIVND (reference sequence). Trimming pared 6 bases from V and 4 bases from J, leaving 12 bases between. The chain couples TRBV19 to TRBJ2-2; D is perhaps TRBD1 (5 bases). Input material: PBMCs. The origin of this receptor is a woman aged 55-70 years with head and neck cancer. The CDR3 here is CASRTDRITGELFF. The CDR3 DNA reads as TGTGCCAGTAGGACTGACAGAATCACCGGGGAGCTGTTTTTT. The variable domain in full, completed from reference TRBV19 and TRBJ2-2, reads DGGITQSPKYLFRKEGQNVTLSCEQNLNHDAMYWYRQDPGQGLRLIYYSQIVNDFQKGDIAEGYSVSREKKESFPLTVTSAQKNPTAFYLCASRTDRITGELFFGEGSRLTVL.